This TCR beta chain was retrieved from a study of long-term antiretroviral therapy in people with HIV. CDR1 and CDR2 from the germline V gene are MNHEY and SMNVEV (reference sequence). Trimming at V came to 6 bases and at J to 7 bases, leaving 12 bases not matched to a gene. The CDR3 contains 15 residues. Of note for this clone: Antigen: not known.

Running of the v3.0 immunoSEQ assay took place at survey level. Using immunoSEQ multiplex PCR, the repertoire was profiled, and TCRdb retains in-frame clones only, with some absent. The sample contains fewer than 35,000 clones, about 83% of which appear only once. Study-level points and caveats: Gathering of blood took place between 2004 and 2017, possibly under older ART regimens.

Sequenced here: unsorted PBMCs, sampled 0.4 years before starting antiretroviral therapy. This chain uses TRBV27 with TRBJ2-1; 7 bases map to TRBD2. This clonotype originated in a man younger than 35 with HIV. This CDR3 is CASSPALREGNEQFF. In DNA, the CDR3 is TGTGCCAGCAGCCCCGCCTTAAGGGAGGGGAATGAGCAGTTCTTC.